Listed below are T cell receptor beta chains from one sample, sequenced in a study of CD8+ T cells in alopecia areata. TCRdb's table, derived via immunoSEQ multiplex PCR, lists solely in-frame clones and lacks some. The sample records 180,000 or so clones, approximately 51% being singletons. Sequencing was performed on CD8+ T cells sorted from blood, taken around week 54, from a patient treated with tofacitinib. Source of these receptors: a human donor with alopecia areata. Each CDR3 is given with its conserved first and last residue. Each record gives: J gene, clone size, D gene, V gene, CDR3 DNA, CDR3 protein. The D gene is left open where the match is weak. Clone size appears in some rows only: once, few, many, or a class for an expanded clone.

>TRBJ1-2|.|.|TRBV10-3
TGTGCCATCAGTGATCGGGGGCAGGGTCCCTATGGCTACACCTTC
CAISDRGQGPYGYTF
>TRBJ2-5|.|.|TRBV5-1
TGCGCCAGCAGCCTAGGGCTAGCTTACGAGACCCAGTACTTC
CASSLGLAYETQYF
>TRBJ1-4|.|TRBD1|TRBV30
TGTGCCTGGAGCGCCGGGACAGTGGTTGAAAAACTGTTTTTT
CAWSAGTVVEKLFF
>TRBJ2-2|.|TRBD1|TRBV5-1
TGCGCCAGCAGCGCAGGGGGTAGAACCGGGGAGCTGTTTTTT
CASSAGGRTGELFF
>TRBJ1-2|.|.|TRBV29-1
TGCAGCGTTGTCGGCTACACCTTC
CSVVGYTF
>TRBJ2-3|few|.|TRBV29-1
TGCAGCGTTGAAGATCAGGATTGGACGATCACAGATACGCAGTATTTT
CSVEDQDWTITDTQYF
>TRBJ1-2|.|.|TRBV4-1
TGCGCCAGCAGCCAAGATACAAGTCTAGGGACATTCTATGGCTACACCTTC
CASSQDTSLGTFYGYTF
>TRBJ2-7|few|.|TRBV6-6
TGTGCCAGCAGTTTGGACACTATCTACGAGCAGTACTTC
CASSLDTIYEQYF
>TRBJ2-1|few|.|TRBV10-3
TGTGCCATCAGTGAGGGCAATGAGCAGTTCTTC
CAISEGNEQFF
>TRBJ1-2|.|TRBD1|TRBV29-1
TGCAGCGTTGAAGGGACAGGGGGCGCTGACTATGGCTACACCTTC
CSVEGTGGADYGYTF
>TRBJ1-6|.|.|TRBV30
TGTGCCTGGAGAGGGGCCTATAATTCACCCCTCCACTTT
CAWRGAYNSPLHF
>TRBJ2-1|.|.|TRBV4-1
TGCGCCAGCAGCCAGGCGGATCTGGTCCTACATTGGTACAATGAGCAGTTCTTC
CASSQADLVLHWYNEQFF
>TRBJ1-6|.|.|TRBV18
TGTGCCAGCTCACCACAGGTGTCTGACTATAATTCACCCCTCCACTTT
CASSPQVSDYNSPLHF
>TRBJ2-7|.|.|TRBV6-5
TGTGCCAGCAGTTACTCGACCTCGGGCTACGAGCAGTACTTC
CASSYSTSGYEQYF
>TRBJ1-2|.|TRBD1|TRBV5-6
TGTGCCAGCAGCGATGGGACAGAAATTAACTATGGCTACACCTTC
CASSDGTEINYGYTF
>TRBJ2-1|.|TRBD1|TRBV27
TGTGCCAGCAGTAACCGGGACAGCTCAAATGAGCAGTTCTTC
CASSNRDSSNEQFF
>TRBJ2-3|few|.|TRBV14
TGTGCCAGCAGCCCCCAAAGAGATACGCAGTATTTT
CASSPQRDTQYF
>TRBJ1-2|.|TRBD1|TRBV5-6
TGTGCCAGCAGCCCGGGACAGGGGCCCTATGGCTACACCTTC
CASSPGQGPYGYTF
>TRBJ2-3|.|.|TRBV7-9
TGTGCCAGCAGCCCCCCTAGCGTGTACACAGATACGCAGTATTTT
CASSPPSVYTDTQYF
>TRBJ2-1|.|TRBD2|TRBV4-1
TGTGCCAGCAGCCAAGATGGCCTAGCGGGGGGCAATGAGCAGTTCTTC
CASSQDGLAGGNEQFF
>TRBJ1-2|.|.|TRBV6-1
TGTGCCAGCATCACAAGGGGGGCCGACGGCTACACCTTC
CASITRGADGYTF
>TRBJ2-1|few|TRBD2|TRBV5-1
TGCGCCAGCAGCGGTGAACCCAGCGGGAGTGTCGACAATGAGCAGTTCTTC
CASSGEPSGSVDNEQFF
>TRBJ2-1|.|.|TRBV9
TGTGCCAGCAGCGTAGAGCCTAGCCCCAATGAGCAGTTCTTC
CASSVEPSPNEQFF
>TRBJ2-1|.|.|TRBV30
TGTGCCTGGAGTGTCGGCTCTTCCTCCTACAATGAGCAGTTCTTC
CAWSVGSSSYNEQFF
>TRBJ1-5|once|.|TRBV11-2
TGTGCCAGCAGCCCAGGGGATCAGCCCCAGCATTTT
CASSPGDQPQHF
>TRBJ2-1|.|.|TRBV7-8
TGTGCCAGCAGTAAAGGGAATGAGCAGTTCTTC
CASSKGNEQFF
>TRBJ2-5|.|.|TRBV14
TGTGCCAGCAGCCAAGTGCAGGGACGGCAAGAGACCCAGTACTTC
CASSQVQGRQETQYF
>TRBJ2-7|once|.|TRBV6-1
TGTGCCAGCAGTGGCAGCTCCTACGAGCAGTACTTC
CASSGSSYEQYF
>TRBJ1-2|.|.|TRBV13
TGTGCCAGCAGCTTAGGGGCTGGGATCTATGGCTACACCTTC
CASSLGAGIYGYTF
>TRBJ2-7|few|TRBD1|TRBV29-1
TGCAGCGCAGACGCCGGGACAGTGACCAGTTACGAGCAGTACTTC
CSADAGTVTSYEQYF
>TRBJ1-5|.|.|TRBV7-9
TGTGCCAGCAGCTTAGAGGTAAATCAGCCCCAGCATTTT
CASSLEVNQPQHF
>TRBJ2-5|few|.|TRBV7-8
TGTGCCAGCAGCGCAGTACAAGAGACCCAGTACTTC
CASSAVQETQYF
>TRBJ1-1|few|.|TRBV7-2
TGTGCCAGCAGCTTAGGAGGGGTCATGAACACTGAAGCTTTCTTT
CASSLGGVMNTEAFF
>TRBJ1-2|few|TRBD1|TRBV15
TGTGCCACCAGCAGCGAAACTCCTCAGGGGGATGGCTACACCTTC
CATSSETPQGDGYTF
>TRBJ2-3|few|.|TRBV5-1
TGCGCCAGCACGAGTACTGGAGAGTCGGGCACAGATACGCAGTATTTT
CASTSTGESGTDTQYF
>TRBJ2-1|.|TRBD1|TRBV4-3
TGCGCCAGCAGCCAAGAACAGGGGGCCCACAATGAGCAGTTCTTC
CASSQEQGAHNEQFF
>TRBJ2-1|.|TRBD2|TRBV7-3
TGTGCCAGCAGCTTACAGCGGGGAGCCTCCTACAATGAGCAGTTCTTC
CASSLQRGASYNEQFF
>TRBJ2-4|.|TRBD2|TRBV5-1
TGCGCCAGCAGCTTGGTAGGCGGGGGACTAGCCAAAAACATTCAGTACTTC
CASSLVGGGLAKNIQYF
>TRBJ2-5|few|.|TRBV4-3
TGCGCCAGCAGCCAAGTGGTTGTCGATTCGGGGGAGACCCAGTACTTC
CASSQVVVDSGETQYF
>TRBJ2-7|.|.|TRBV19
TGTGCCAGTAGTATAGGCGGGACAGCATCCTACGAGCAGTACTTC
CASSIGGTASYEQYF
>TRBJ1-3|.|.|TRBV5-6
TGTGCCAGCAGCACCGACGGTTTCTCTGGAAACACCATATATTTT
CASSTDGFSGNTIYF
>TRBJ1-2|.|.|TRBV13
TGTGCCAGCAGCCAGGGCTTCTATGGCTACACCTTC
CASSQGFYGYTF
>TRBJ2-5|few|.|TRBV7-9
TGTGCCAGCAGCATCCCCGCGGAGGGATTGGCGGAGACCCAGTACTTC
CASSIPAEGLAETQYF
>TRBJ1-2|few|.|TRBV7-2
TGTGCCAGCAGCTTCCGCGAAGGGAGGAACTATGGCTACACCTTC
CASSFREGRNYGYTF
>TRBJ2-2|few|.|TRBV29-1
TGCAGCGTTGTGGTTGGCACCGGGGAGCTGTTTTTT
CSVVVGTGELFF
>TRBJ2-7|.|.|TRBV9
TGTGCCAGCAGCGTCGACGAAGCCTACGAGCAGTACTTC
CASSVDEAYEQYF
>TRBJ2-2|few|TRBD1|TRBV7-9
TGTGCCAGCAGCTGGGGACAGGGGGCTATGAACACCGGGGAGCTGTTTTTT
CASSWGQGAMNTGELFF
>TRBJ1-1|once|.|TRBV5-4
TGTGCCAGCAGCGTTGCAGTCAGTTGGAACACTGAAGCTTTCTTT
CASSVAVSWNTEAFF